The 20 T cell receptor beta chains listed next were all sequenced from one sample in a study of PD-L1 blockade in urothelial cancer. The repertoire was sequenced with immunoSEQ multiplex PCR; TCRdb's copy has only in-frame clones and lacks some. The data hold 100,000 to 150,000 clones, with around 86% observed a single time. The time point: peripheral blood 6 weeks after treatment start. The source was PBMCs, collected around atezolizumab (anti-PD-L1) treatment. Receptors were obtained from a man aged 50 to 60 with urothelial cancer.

For the CDR3, the DNA is TGTGCCAGCAGCTTAGTTGTTGGGGAGGGAGGTCAGCCCCAGCATTTT. Its protein is CASSLVVGEGGQPQHF. The rearrangement uses TRBV7-8 and TRBJ1-5, with D unclear. The ends were cut back, 1 base at V and 6 bases at J, with 16 bases in the middle. Germline CDR1 reads SGHVS; CDR2 reads FQNEAQ. The CDR3 extends over 16 amino acids.

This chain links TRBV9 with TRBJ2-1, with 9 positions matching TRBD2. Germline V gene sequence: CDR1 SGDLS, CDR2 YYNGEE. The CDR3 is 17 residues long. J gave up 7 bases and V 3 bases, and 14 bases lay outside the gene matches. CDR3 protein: CASSGPTRLAGNNEQFF. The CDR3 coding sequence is TGTGCCAGCAGCGGCCCGACTCGGCTAGCGGGAAATAATGAGCAGTTCTTC.

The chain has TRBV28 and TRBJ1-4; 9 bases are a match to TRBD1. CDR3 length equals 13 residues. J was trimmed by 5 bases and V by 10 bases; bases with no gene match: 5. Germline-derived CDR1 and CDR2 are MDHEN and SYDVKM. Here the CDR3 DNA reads TGTGCCACTTCGGGACAGGGAAATGAAAAACTGTTTTTT. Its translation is CATSGQGNEKLFF.

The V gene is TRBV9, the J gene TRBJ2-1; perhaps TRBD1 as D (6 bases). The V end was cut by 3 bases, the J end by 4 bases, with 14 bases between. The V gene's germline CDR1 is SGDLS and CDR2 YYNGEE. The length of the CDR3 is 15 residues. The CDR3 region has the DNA TGTGCCAGCAGCGCCCTACAGGGTTCGTACAATGAGCAGTTCTTC. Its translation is CASSALQGSYNEQFF.

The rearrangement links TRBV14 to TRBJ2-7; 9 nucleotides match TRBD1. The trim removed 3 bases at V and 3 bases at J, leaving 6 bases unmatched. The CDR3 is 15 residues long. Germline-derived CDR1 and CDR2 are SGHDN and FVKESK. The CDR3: CASSQFRQGVYEQYF. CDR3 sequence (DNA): TGTGCCAGCAGCCAGTTCAGACAGGGGGTCTACGAGCAGTACTTC.

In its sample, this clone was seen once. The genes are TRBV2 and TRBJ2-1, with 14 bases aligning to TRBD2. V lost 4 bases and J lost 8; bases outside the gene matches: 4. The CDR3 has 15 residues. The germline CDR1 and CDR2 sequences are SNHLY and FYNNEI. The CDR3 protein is CASSGGLAGVYEQFF. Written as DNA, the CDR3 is TGTGCCAGCAGTGGGGGACTAGCGGGAGTCTATGAGCAGTTCTTC.

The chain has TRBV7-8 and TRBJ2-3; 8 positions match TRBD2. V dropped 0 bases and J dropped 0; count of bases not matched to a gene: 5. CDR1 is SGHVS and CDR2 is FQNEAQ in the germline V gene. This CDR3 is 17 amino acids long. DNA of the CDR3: TGTGCCAGCAGCTTAGCGCCTAGCGGGTTAAGCACAGATACGCAGTATTTT. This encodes CASSLAPSGLSTDTQYF.

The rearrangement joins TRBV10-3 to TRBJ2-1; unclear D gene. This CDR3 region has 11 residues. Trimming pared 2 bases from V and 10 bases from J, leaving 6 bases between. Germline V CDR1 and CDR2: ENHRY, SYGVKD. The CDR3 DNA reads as TGTGCCATCAGTGAGGAGAAAGAGCAGTTCTTC. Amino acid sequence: CAISEEKEQFF.

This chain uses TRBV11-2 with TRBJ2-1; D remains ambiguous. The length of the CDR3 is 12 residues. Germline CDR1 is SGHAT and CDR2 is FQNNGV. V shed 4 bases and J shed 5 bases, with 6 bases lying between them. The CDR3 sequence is CASSYFDNEQFF. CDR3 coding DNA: TGTGCCAGCAGCTATTTCGACAATGAGCAGTTCTTC.

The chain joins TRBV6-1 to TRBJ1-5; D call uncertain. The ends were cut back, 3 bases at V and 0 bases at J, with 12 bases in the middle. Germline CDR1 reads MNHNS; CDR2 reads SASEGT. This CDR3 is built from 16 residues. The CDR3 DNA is TGTGCCAGCAGTGATACAGCATTTTATAGCAATCAGCCCCAGCATTTT. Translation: CASSDTAFYSNQPQHF.

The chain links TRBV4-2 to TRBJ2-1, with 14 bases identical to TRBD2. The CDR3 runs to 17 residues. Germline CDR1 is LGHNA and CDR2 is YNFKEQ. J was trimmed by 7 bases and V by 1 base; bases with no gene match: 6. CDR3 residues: CASSQAGLAGAKNEQFF. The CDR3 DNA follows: TGTGCCAGCAGCCAAGCGGGACTAGCGGGAGCAAAGAATGAGCAGTTCTTC.

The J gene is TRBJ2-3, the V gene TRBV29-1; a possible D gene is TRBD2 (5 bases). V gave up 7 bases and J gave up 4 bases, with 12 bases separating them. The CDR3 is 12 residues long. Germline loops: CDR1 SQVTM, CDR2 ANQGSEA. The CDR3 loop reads CSGIAPADTQYF. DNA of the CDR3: TGCAGCGGGATAGCGCCGGCAGATACGCAGTATTTT.

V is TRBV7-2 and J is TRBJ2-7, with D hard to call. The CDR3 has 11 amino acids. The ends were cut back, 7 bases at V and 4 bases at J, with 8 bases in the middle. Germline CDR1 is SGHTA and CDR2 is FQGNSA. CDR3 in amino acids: CASTNSYEQYF. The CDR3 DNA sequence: TGTGCCAGCACCAATAGTTACGAGCAGTACTTC.

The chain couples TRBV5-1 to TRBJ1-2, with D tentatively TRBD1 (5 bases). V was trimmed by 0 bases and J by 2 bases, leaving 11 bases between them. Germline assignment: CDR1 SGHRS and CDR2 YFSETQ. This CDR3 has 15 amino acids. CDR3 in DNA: TGCGCCAGCAGCTTGGGAGTGGGGGGAAACTATGGCTACACCTTC. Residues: CASSLGVGGNYGYTF.

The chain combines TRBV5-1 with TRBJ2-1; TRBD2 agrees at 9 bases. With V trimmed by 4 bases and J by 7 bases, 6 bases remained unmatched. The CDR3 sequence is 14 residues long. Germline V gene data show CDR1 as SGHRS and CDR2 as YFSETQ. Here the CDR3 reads CASSTGTSPNEQFF. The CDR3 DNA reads TGCGCCAGCAGCACCGGGACTAGCCCTAATGAGCAGTTCTTC.

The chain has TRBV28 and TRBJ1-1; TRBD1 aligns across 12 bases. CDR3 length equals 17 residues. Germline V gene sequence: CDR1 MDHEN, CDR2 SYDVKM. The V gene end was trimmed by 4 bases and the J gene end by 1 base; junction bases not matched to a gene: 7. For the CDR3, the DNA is TGTGCCAGCAGTTCCGGGACAGGGGGCGCCGGGAACACTGAAGCTTTCTTT. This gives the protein CASSSGTGGAGNTEAFF.

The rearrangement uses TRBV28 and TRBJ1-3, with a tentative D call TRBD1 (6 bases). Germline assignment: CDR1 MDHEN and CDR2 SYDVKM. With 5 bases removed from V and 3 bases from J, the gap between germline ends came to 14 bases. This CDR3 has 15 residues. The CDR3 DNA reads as TGTGCCAGCAGTGTGGGACACCAATTTGGAAACACCATATATTTT. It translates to CASSVGHQFGNTIYF.

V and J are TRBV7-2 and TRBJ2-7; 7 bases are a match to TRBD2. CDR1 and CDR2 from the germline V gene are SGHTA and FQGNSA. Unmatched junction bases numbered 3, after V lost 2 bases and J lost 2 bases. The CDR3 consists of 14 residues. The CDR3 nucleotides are TGTGCCAGCAGCTTAAAAGCGGGACCCTACGAGCAGTACTTC. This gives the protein CASSLKAGPYEQYF.

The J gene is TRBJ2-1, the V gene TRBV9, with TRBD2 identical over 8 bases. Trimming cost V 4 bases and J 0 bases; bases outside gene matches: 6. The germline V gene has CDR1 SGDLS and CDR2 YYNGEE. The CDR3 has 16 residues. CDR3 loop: CASSPLREGSYNEQFF. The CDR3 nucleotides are TGTGCCAGCAGCCCCCTCCGGGAGGGCTCCTACAATGAGCAGTTCTTC.

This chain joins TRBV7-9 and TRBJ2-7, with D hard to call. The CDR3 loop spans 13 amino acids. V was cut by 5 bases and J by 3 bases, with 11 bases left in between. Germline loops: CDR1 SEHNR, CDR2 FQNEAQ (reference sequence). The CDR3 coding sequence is TGTGCCAGCAGCCCCGGTGAGAGCTACGAGCAGTACTTC. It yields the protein CASSPGESYEQYF.